The 9 T cell receptor beta chains presented below share a single source sample, sequenced in a study of vaccination effects on CD4 cells after COVID-19 (dated by TCRdb to between 2021 and 2022). In the ViraFEST assay, PBMC were stimulated with viral peptide pools, and TCR sequencing was then used to find antigen-specific CD4+ T cell clonotypes based on their expansion. After about 9 days of culture, CD4+ T cells were isolated with the EasySep CD4+ T cell isolation kit. Convalescent patients had PCR-confirmed SARS-CoV-2 infection between March and December 2020, before Alpha, Beta and Delta variants emerged in the United States. The library was made by the immunoSEQ multiplex PCR assay. The immuneACCESS repertoire file appears here via TCRdb, limited to in-frame rearrangements. These files lack a portion of the clones; in checked studies, under half of the deficit traces to unresolved V genes, and the cause of the others is not known. Recorded for this sample are 30,000 to 45,000 clones; approximately 78% of them occurred a single time. The ten largest make up about a sixth of the sample.

These receptors have no identified antigens. The sample in question was CD4+ T cells from PBMCs cultured with HCoV-NL63 spike peptides, obtained before COVID-19 vaccination. What this sample's cell subset or site label stands for: HCoV-NL63 spike overlapping peptide pool stimulation. Source of these receptors: a human donor who had a prior SARS-CoV-2 infection.

The chain couples TRBV15 to TRBJ1-6, with TRBD1 as a possible D gene (5 bases). The CDR3 totals 18 residues. In germline, CDR1 is LNHNV, CDR2 YYDKDF (reference sequence). With 3 bases removed from V and 5 bases from J, the gap between germline ends came to 20 bases. In nucleotides, the CDR3 is TGTGCCACCAGCAGTCCCCTGGTGGGGGGACGGAATAATTCACCCCTCCACTTT. This codes for CATSSPLVGGRNNSPLHF.

This chain connects TRBV12-5 to TRBJ1-2; D is unresolved. This CDR3 is built from 13 residues. The V end lost 3 bases, the J end lost 8 bases, and 13 bases lay between the germline ends. CDR1 is LGHNT and CDR2 is FRNRAP in the germline V gene. The CDR3 DNA follows: TGTGCTAGTGGTTTCGGCGGGGTTTGGGGCTACACCTTC. Its translation is CASGFGGVWGYTF. The full variable domain, its missing parts supplied by reference TRBV12-5 and TRBJ1-2, is DARVTQTPRHKVTEMGQEVTMRCQPILGHNTVFWYRQTMMQGLELLAYFRNRAPLDDSGMPKDRFSAEMPDATLATLKIQPSEPRDSAVYFCASGFGGVWGYTFGSGTRLTVV.

The gene calls are TRBV7-9 and TRBJ2-7, with TRBD2 matching over 11 bases. The length of the CDR3 is 18 residues. Germline V CDR1 and CDR2: SEHNR, FQNEAQ (reference sequence). V was clipped by 4 bases and J by 4 bases; unmatched bases: 15. DNA for the CDR3: TGTGCCAGCAGCTCTACCCCCACCTTAGCGGGAGGGGCGTACGAGCAGTACTTC. This translates into CASSSTPTLAGGAYEQYF. Full variable domain (rest looked up from reference TRBV7-9 and TRBJ2-7): DTGVSQNPRHKITKRGQNVTFRCDPISEHNRLYWYRQTLGQGPEFLTYFQNEAQLEKSRLLSDRFSAERPKGSFSTLEIQRTEQGDSAMYLCASSSTPTLAGGAYEQYFGPGTRLTVT.

The rearrangement joins TRBV5-4 to TRBJ2-7; 7 nucleotides line up with TRBD1. V gave up 2 bases and J gave up 3 bases; unmatched junction bases: 2. CDR3 length: 13 residues. CDR1 and CDR2 from the germline V gene are SGHNT and YYREEE (reference sequence). The CDR3 DNA reads as TGTGCCAGCAGCTTAGGGACAGACTACGAGCAGTACTTC. Its protein product is CASSLGTDYEQYF.

V is TRBV4-2 and J is TRBJ2-1; D is undetermined. Germline CDR1 is LGHNA and CDR2 is YNFKEQ. CDR3 size: 16 residues. V lost 4 bases and J 0 bases, leaving 13 bases between the germline ends. In nucleotides, the CDR3 is TGTGCCAGCAGCCGGACGGGTCCTAGCTCCTACAATGAGCAGTTCTTC. Residues: CASSRTGPSSYNEQFF.

This clone has just a few counts. The chain has TRBV4-1 and TRBJ2-1; no definite D call. Between the trimmed V and J ends, which lost 3 bases and 4 bases, there was a span of 1 base. Germline lookup yields CDR1 MGHRA and CDR2 YSYEKL. The CDR3 consists of 11 residues. The CDR3 loop reads CASSHYNEQFF. The CDR3 region has the DNA TGCGCCAGCAGCCATTACAATGAGCAGTTCTTC.

This clone is a singleton in its sample. The V call is TRBV10-3, the J call TRBJ2-2; D ambiguous. Germline CDR1 ENHRY, CDR2 SYGVKD. V was trimmed by 9 bases and J by 2 bases, leaving 10 bases between them. The CDR3 is made up of 13 amino acids. CDR3 residues: CAISWGNTGELFF. In DNA, the CDR3 is TGTGCCATATCGTGGGGTAACACCGGGGAGCTGTTTTTT.

The V call is TRBV30, the J call TRBJ1-2; D unclear. V lost 8 bases and J 3 bases, leaving 13 bases between the germline ends. Germline loops: CDR1 GTSNPN, CDR2 SVGIG (reference sequence). This CDR3 contains 12 residues. For the CDR3, the DNA is TGTGCCCATGAGAGGGAATACTATGGCTACACCTTC. Translating gives CAHEREYYGYTF.

This clone showed up just a few times. The chain combines TRBV2 with TRBJ2-7; D unresolved. In germline, CDR1 is SNHLY, CDR2 FYNNEI. The CDR3 sequence is 11 residues long. V lost 3 bases and J 3 bases, leaving 3 bases between the germline ends. The CDR3: CASSDYYEQYF. CDR3 sequence (DNA): TGTGCCAGCAGTGATTACTACGAGCAGTACTTC.